A single sample gave rise to the 27 T cell receptor beta chains below, sequenced in a study of siplizumab effects on memory and regulatory T cells. Produced via immunoSEQ multiplex PCR; TCRdb's table is partial and in-frame only. The data hold around 100,000 clones, with 91% observed a single time. Material for sequencing was CD4+ T cells sorted from blood. The receptors stem from a human donor in good health. Some clones in this sample may be carry-over from other donors' samples.

The chain links TRBV5-6 to TRBJ2-2; D may be TRBD1 or TRBD2 (5 bases each). V was cut by 2 bases and J by 10 bases, with 21 bases left in between. Germline CDR1 and CDR2: SGHDT and YYEEEE. This CDR3 contains 16 residues. CDR3: CASSFSGGIQAVELFF. DNA for the CDR3: TGTGCCAGCAGCTTCAGTGGGGGAATCCAGGCCGTGGAGCTGTTTTTT. Full variable domain (outside the CDR3, taken from reference TRBV5-6 and TRBJ2-2): DAGVTQSPTHLIKTRGQQVTLRCSPKSGHDTVSWYQQALGQGPQFIFQYYEEEERQRGNFPDRFSGHQFPNYSSELNVNALLLGDSALYLCASSFSGGIQAVELFFGEGSRLTVL.

The CDR3 nucleotides read TGTGCCAGCAGTGGCTGGGGGGAGGGCGAACAGTACTTC. Its protein product is CASSGWGEGEQYF. The gene calls are TRBV6-1 and TRBJ2-7; 7 bases match TRBD2. The germline V gene has CDR1 MNHNS and CDR2 SASEGT. V trimming: 4 bases; J trimming: 10 bases; junction bases outside the gene matches: 10. CDR3 length: 13 amino acids.

The V gene is TRBV7-9, the J gene TRBJ1-1; TRBD1 matches 8 bases. This CDR3 is 14 amino acids long. Losses at the gene ends were 2 bases for V and 4 bases for J; bases not matched to a gene: 3. CDR1 and CDR2 from the germline V gene are SEHNR and FQNEAQ (reference sequence). The CDR3 here is CASSLQGAGTEAFF. CDR3 nucleotide sequence: TGTGCCAGCAGCTTACAGGGGGCAGGCACTGAAGCTTTCTTT. The whole variable domain, remainder taken from reference TRBV7-9 and TRBJ1-1, is DTGVSQNPRHKITKRGQNVTFRCDPISEHNRLYWYRQTLGQGPEFLTYFQNEAQLEKSRLLSDRFSAERPKGSFSTLEIQRTEQGDSAMYLCASSLQGAGTEAFFGQGTRLTVV.

V gene TRBV10-3 combines with J gene TRBJ1-2; 9 positions match TRBD1. Germline V gives CDR1 ENHRY, CDR2 SYGVKD. This CDR3 has 13 amino acids. The trim removed 7 bases at V and 4 bases at J, leaving 4 bases unmatched. CDR3 residues: CAITGTGTYGYTF. CDR3 bases: TGTGCCATCACCGGGACAGGGACCTATGGCTACACCTTC.

The J gene is TRBJ2-1, the V gene TRBV10-3; no definite D call. CDR1 is ENHRY and CDR2 is SYGVKD in the germline V gene. The CDR3 runs 14 residues. Trimming took off 6 bases at V and 1 base at J, with 10 bases between the two ends. The CDR3 DNA follows: TGTGCCATCAGCCCCTCCGTGTCCTACAATGAGCAGTTCTTC. It is translated as CAISPSVSYNEQFF.

Comments on this clone: Additional DNA sequences in this sample encode the identical CDR3. The rearrangement uses TRBV7-3 and TRBJ2-1; D not resolved. Germline CDR1 is SGHTA and CDR2 is FQGTGA. This CDR3 comprises 13 residues. Trimming left V 2 bases short and J 3 bases short, with 5 bases between. The CDR3 loop reads CASSLGSYNEQFF. CDR3 DNA sequence: TGTGCCAGCAGCTTAGGTAGCTACAATGAGCAGTTCTTC.

The CDR3 DNA reads as TGTGCCACCAGCAGAACGGGACAGGTGACCCAGTACTTC. This codes for CATSRTGQVTQYF. J is TRBJ2-5 and V is TRBV15; 8 nucleotides agree with TRBD1. The CDR3 sequence is 13 residues long. Germline loops: CDR1 LNHNV, CDR2 YYDKDF (reference sequence). The J segment lost 7 bases and the V segment lost 2 bases, leaving 3 bases of the junction unmatched.

This clone was seen a single time. V and J are TRBV30 and TRBJ2-3; no firm D call. Deletions cut 5 bases from V and 2 bases from J, with 5 bases between. The germline V gene has CDR1 GTSNPN and CDR2 SVGIG (reference sequence). The CDR3 runs 11 residues. The CDR3 loop is CAWGNTDTQYF. The CDR3 coding sequence is TGTGCCTGGGGAAACACAGATACGCAGTATTTT.

In nucleotides, the CDR3 is TGTGCCTGGAGTACCGGGGTGAACCAGCCCCAGCATTTT. Its protein product is CAWSTGVNQPQHF. The chain couples TRBV30 to TRBJ1-5; D is unresolved. Germline values: CDR1 GTSNPN, CDR2 SVGIG (reference sequence). Trimming took 2 bases from V and 7 from J, leaving 12 bases between them. The CDR3 length is 13 residues.

V is TRBV28 and J is TRBJ2-7, with 12 bases fitting TRBD2. J gave up 3 bases and V 8 bases, and 11 bases lay outside the gene matches. The CDR3 sequence is 16 residues long. In germline, CDR1 is MDHEN, CDR2 SYDVKM. CDR3 in DNA: TGTGCCAGCGCCCCTACCGGGACTAGCGGGTTCTACGAGCAGTACTTC. Its translation is CASAPTGTSGFYEQYF.

This clone was picked up a small number of times. The genes are TRBV2 and TRBJ2-1; 11 nucleotides agree with TRBD2. Germline-derived CDR1 and CDR2 are SNHLY and FYNNEI. CDR3 length equals 13 residues. V shed 7 bases, J shed 9 bases, and the junction held 5 bases outside the gene matches. CDR3 nucleotide sequence: TGTGCCAGCATACTAGCGGGAGTTGGTGAGCAGTTCTTC. Residues: CASILAGVGEQFF.

The chain employs TRBV5-5 and TRBJ2-7; D is perhaps TRBD1 (5 bases). The CDR3 spans 14 residues. The V gene's germline CDR1 is SGHKS and CDR2 YYEKEE (reference sequence). The germline V and J ends were trimmed by 4 bases and 3 bases, with 14 bases remaining between them. CDR3 protein: CASSRLDSYYEQYF. DNA of the CDR3: TGTGCCAGCAGCCGCCTCGACAGCTACTACGAGCAGTACTTC.

The chain links TRBV14 to TRBJ2-7; TRBD1 might be the D (6 bases). Germline assignment: CDR1 SGHDN and CDR2 FVKESK. Trimming removed 4 bases from V and 0 bases from J, with 10 bases in between. The CDR3 runs 14 residues. CDR3: CASSPTGLSYEQYF. The DNA of the CDR3 is TGTGCCAGCAGCCCGACAGGTCTCTCCTACGAGCAGTACTTC. Based on the CDR3 plus reference TRBV14 and TRBJ2-7, the full variable domain is EAGVTQFPSHSVIEKGQTVTLRCDPISGHDNLYWYRRVMGKEIKFLLHFVKESKQDESGMPNNRFLAERTGGTYSTLKVQPAELEDSGVYFCASSPTGLSYEQYFGPGTRLTVT.

The chain recombines TRBV2 with TRBJ2-7, with D tentatively TRBD2 (5 bases). The V gene's germline CDR1 is SNHLY and CDR2 FYNNEI. The length of the CDR3 is 15 residues. V was trimmed by 2 bases and J by 2 bases, leaving 13 bases between them. CDR3 sequence: CASSEMAGGPYEQYF. The CDR3 DNA follows: TGTGCCAGCAGTGAAATGGCAGGAGGACCCTACGAGCAGTACTTC. The full variable domain, its missing parts supplied by reference TRBV2 and TRBJ2-7, is EPEVTQTPSHQVTQMGQEVILRCVPISNHLYFYWYRQILGQKVEFLVSFYNNEISEKSEIFDDQFSVERPDGSNFTLKIRSTKLEDSAMYFCASSEMAGGPYEQYFGPGTRLTVT.

This chain uses TRBV6-5 with TRBJ2-3, with 8 bases aligning to TRBD2. CDR1 is MNHEY, CDR2 SVGAGI, per germline. V lost 4 bases, J lost 2 bases, and 8 bases stayed unmatched. The CDR3 spans 16 residues. DNA for the CDR3: TGTGCCAGCAGTTCGCTCACAGCGGGGGTCACAGATACGCAGTATTTT. The encoded protein is CASSSLTAGVTDTQYF.

This clone was seen a few times. The chain combines TRBV10-3 with TRBJ1-1, with 8 bases lining up with TRBD1. The V segment lost 2 bases and the J segment 0 bases; nucleotides outside the gene matches: 2. The germline CDR1 and CDR2 sequences are ENHRY and SYGVKD. This CDR3 comprises 15 residues. For the CDR3, the DNA is TGTGCCATCAGTGAGGACAGGGGCTTGAACACTGAAGCTTTCTTT. This codes for CAISEDRGLNTEAFF.

This clone occurred a few times. Within the sample, other DNA sequences also encode this same CDR3. The chain carries TRBV7-3 and TRBJ1-1, with no clear D. Deletions cut 1 base from V and 4 bases from J, with 7 bases between. Germline V gene sequence: CDR1 SGHTA, CDR2 FQGTGA. The CDR3 has 13 residues. The CDR3 region is CASSLNGGTEAFF. In nucleotides, the CDR3 is TGTGCCAGCAGCTTAAATGGTGGCACTGAAGCTTTCTTT.

The chain is built from TRBV9 and TRBJ2-3; D is perhaps TRBD1 (6 bases). The CDR3 is made up of 17 amino acids. Germline V gene data show CDR1 as SGDLS and CDR2 as YYNGEE. The V gene lost 3 bases and the J gene lost 0 bases, with 17 bases spanning the gap. In DNA, the CDR3 is TGTGCCAGCAGCGATACGATTGGGACATCTAGCACAGATACGCAGTATTTT. It codes for CASSDTIGTSSTDTQYF.

The CDR3 region has the DNA TGTGCCAGCTCGTCAGCCGGGACAGCGAACTATGGCTACACCTTC. It codes for CASSSAGTANYGYTF. The V and J genes are TRBV18 and TRBJ1-2; 7 bases match TRBD1. CDR3 length: 15 amino acids. V lost 6 bases, J lost 2 bases, and 9 bases stayed unmatched. Germline CDR1 and CDR2: KGHSH and LQKENI.

This clone occurred a few times. The rearrangement links TRBV18 to TRBJ1-1; D is unclear. The CDR3 spans 13 residues. Germline lookup yields CDR1 KGHSH and CDR2 LQKENI. The V gene lost 3 bases and the J gene lost 5 bases, with 10 bases spanning the gap. This CDR3 reads CASSPTAGTEAFF. The DNA of the CDR3 is TGTGCCAGCTCACCCACAGCGGGGACTGAAGCTTTCTTT.

The chain employs TRBV20-1 and TRBJ2-1; D unclear. Germline V gene lookup returns CDR1 DFQATT and CDR2 SNEGSKA (reference sequence). Between the trimmed V and J ends, which lost 4 bases and 3 bases, there was a span of 1 base. The CDR3 extends over 10 amino acids. In nucleotides, the CDR3 is TGCAGTGCTATCTACAATGAGCAGTTCTTC. It codes for CSAIYNEQFF.

This clone was detected once. V is TRBV5-1 and J is TRBJ2-1, with 7 bases fitting TRBD1. J was trimmed by 7 bases and V by 1 base; bases with no gene match: 8. Germline loops: CDR1 SGHRS, CDR2 YFSETQ. The CDR3 contains 15 residues. The CDR3 region is CASSLTGEVTNEQFF. The CDR3 DNA follows: TGCGCCAGCAGCTTGACAGGGGAAGTAACGAATGAGCAGTTCTTC.

This clone was observed a few times. The gene calls are TRBV7-3 and TRBJ1-1; tentative D call: TRBD1 (5 bases). Germline V gives CDR1 SGHTA, CDR2 FQGTGA. The CDR3 extends over 15 amino acids. The V and J ends lost 2 bases and 4 bases respectively, with 14 bases between them. The CDR3 DNA reads TGTGCCAGCAGCTTAGAACCGGGGGTAAGCACTGAAGCTTTCTTT. Amino acid sequence: CASSLEPGVSTEAFF.

This clone was seen more than once but under ten times. The chain's CDR3 is CASSIGRDPTEAFF. In nucleotides, the CDR3 is TGTGCCAGTAGTATAGGCAGGGACCCCACTGAAGCTTTCTTT. The rearrangement links TRBV19 to TRBJ1-1, with D possibly being TRBD1 (5 bases). V was cut by 1 base and J by 4 bases, with 10 bases left in between. Per germline, CDR1 LNHDA and CDR2 SQIVND (reference sequence). CDR3 length: 14 residues.

This clone was seen a single time. The chain has TRBV13 and TRBJ2-7, with D possibly being TRBD1 (6 bases). V lost 0 bases and J 0 bases, leaving 15 bases between the germline ends. The germline gives CDR1 PRHDT, CDR2 FYEKMQ (reference sequence). This CDR3 is 17 amino acids long. The CDR3 sequence: CASSLGAWTETSYEQYF. DNA of the CDR3: TGTGCCAGCAGCTTAGGGGCCTGGACAGAGACCTCCTACGAGCAGTACTTC.

The chain combines TRBV4-2 with TRBJ2-5; 15 bases agree with TRBD2. CDR1 and CDR2 from the germline V gene are LGHNA and YNFKEQ. This CDR3 spans 17 amino acids. V trimming: 1 base; J trimming: 5 bases; junction bases outside the gene matches: 5. The CDR3 sequence: CASSQGGLAGGGETQYF. The CDR3 DNA follows: TGTGCCAGCAGCCAAGGTGGACTAGCGGGAGGGGGTGAGACCCAGTACTTC.

This clone was seen once. The V gene is TRBV2, the J gene TRBJ2-2; 7 nucleotides line up with TRBD1. The CDR3 loop spans 15 amino acids. V lost 4 bases, J lost 5 bases, and 7 bases stayed unmatched. Looked up from germline, CDR1 is SNHLY and CDR2 is FYNNEI. CDR3 amino acids: CASSGVRGKTGELFF. CDR3 nucleotide sequence: TGTGCCAGCAGTGGGGTCAGGGGGAAAACCGGGGAGCTGTTTTTT.